This T cell receptor beta chain was retrieved from a study of T-cell memory formation after mild COVID-19. Study-level background: Each donor largely had its own TCR clusters.

TCRdb ran MiXCR on the 5' RACE reads and lists one entry per CDR3 protein. The sample carries 250,000 to 350,000 distinct CDR3 sequences, approximately 15% recorded once. The CDR3 is 13 residues long. V shed 1 base and J shed 9 bases, with 10 bases lying between them. Germline V gives CDR1 DFQATT, CDR2 SNEGSKA (reference sequence). About this clonotype: The antigen is undetermined.

General study points: Pre-infection memory contained some responding clones, which suggested that cross-reactive memory had joined.

The chain is built from TRBV20-1 and TRBJ1-6; D is unresolved. The sample comprised PBMCs or a T cell subset sorted from them (not recorded which). The TCR comes from a man between 18 and 35 years old who had mild COVID-19 (a few samples of this study predate the infection). Cell type and time point are not known. The CDR3 coding sequence is TGCAGTGCTAGAGTAGGGTACCCTTCACCCCTCCACTTT. Protein: CSARVGYPSPLHF.